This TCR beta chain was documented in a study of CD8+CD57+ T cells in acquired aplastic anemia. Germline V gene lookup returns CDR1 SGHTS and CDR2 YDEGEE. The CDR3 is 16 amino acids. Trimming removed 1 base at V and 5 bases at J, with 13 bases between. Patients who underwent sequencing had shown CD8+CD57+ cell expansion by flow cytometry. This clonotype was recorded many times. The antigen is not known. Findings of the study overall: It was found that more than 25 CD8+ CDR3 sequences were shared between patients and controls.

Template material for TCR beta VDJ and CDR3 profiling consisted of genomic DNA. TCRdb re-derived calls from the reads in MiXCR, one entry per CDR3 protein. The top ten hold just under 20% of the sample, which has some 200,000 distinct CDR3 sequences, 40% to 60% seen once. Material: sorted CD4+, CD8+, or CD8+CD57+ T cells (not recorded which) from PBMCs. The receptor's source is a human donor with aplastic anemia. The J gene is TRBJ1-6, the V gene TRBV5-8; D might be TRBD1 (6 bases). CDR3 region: CASSLKRGINNSPLHF. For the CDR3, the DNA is TGTGCCAGCAGCTTGAAGAGGGGGATTAATAATTCACCCCTCCACTTT.